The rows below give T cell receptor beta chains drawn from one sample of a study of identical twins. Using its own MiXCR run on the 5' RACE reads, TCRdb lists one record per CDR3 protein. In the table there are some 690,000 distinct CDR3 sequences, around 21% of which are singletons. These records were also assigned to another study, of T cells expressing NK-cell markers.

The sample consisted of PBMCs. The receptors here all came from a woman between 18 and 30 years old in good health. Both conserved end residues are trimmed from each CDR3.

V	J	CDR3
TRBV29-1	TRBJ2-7	SVETPSRGEQY
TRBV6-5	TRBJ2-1	ASSYTSSVYNEQF
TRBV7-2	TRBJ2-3	ASSLVGGVRADTQY
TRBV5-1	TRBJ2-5	ASSEQPGQGETQY
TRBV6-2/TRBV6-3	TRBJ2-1	ASSYRPWSGNEQF
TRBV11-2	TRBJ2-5	ASSLAGSVTQY
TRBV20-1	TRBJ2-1	SARDIGHEQF
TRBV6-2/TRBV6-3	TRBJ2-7	ASSYSKGSGNYEQY
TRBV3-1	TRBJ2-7	ASSKEGLGTSYAEQY
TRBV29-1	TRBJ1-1	SVEGASLNTEAF
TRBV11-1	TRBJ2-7	ASSPGWSEQY
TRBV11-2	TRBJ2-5	ASSLWGLAGAEETQY
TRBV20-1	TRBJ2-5	SAGRSGETQY
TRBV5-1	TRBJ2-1	ASSQVVLAGYNEQF
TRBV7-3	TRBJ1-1	ASSLTPNRPEAF
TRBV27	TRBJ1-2	ASSRREGGYT
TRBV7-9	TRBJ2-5	ASSLFLGESQETQY
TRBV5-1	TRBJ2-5	ASSLVWGSETQY
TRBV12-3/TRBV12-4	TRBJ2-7	ASSLGASVLAEQY
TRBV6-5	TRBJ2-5	ASSYLRSGIQETQY
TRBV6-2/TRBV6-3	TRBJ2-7	ASSYGGTSLHEQY
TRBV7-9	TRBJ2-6	ASSFDLPGANVLT
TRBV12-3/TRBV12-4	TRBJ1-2	ASTSGNRYGGYT
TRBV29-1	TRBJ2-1	SGAGTVAYNEQF
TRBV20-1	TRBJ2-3	SARPPTIAGGSFSTQY
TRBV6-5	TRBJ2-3	ASSYSMKTGSVTDTQY
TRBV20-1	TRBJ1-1	SARDRGGNTEAF
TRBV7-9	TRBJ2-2	ASRHPMAGELF
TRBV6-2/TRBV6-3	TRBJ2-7	ASSPRDGGFGSEQY
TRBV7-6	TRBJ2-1	ASSFRQGGNEQF
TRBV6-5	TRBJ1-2	ASGRTVYGYT
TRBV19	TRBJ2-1	ASSIARLEGTEQF
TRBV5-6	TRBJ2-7	ASSLGRWGEQY
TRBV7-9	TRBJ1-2	ASSSEFHGYT
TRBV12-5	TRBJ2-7	ASGLVYYEQY
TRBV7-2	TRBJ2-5	ASSLARQTQY
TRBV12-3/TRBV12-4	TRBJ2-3	ASSPSGRGPDTQY
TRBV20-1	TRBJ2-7	SARDIREKKYEQY
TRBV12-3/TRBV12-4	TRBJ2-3	ASTPEYVTDTQY
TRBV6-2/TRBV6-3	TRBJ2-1	ASSRLLNNEQF
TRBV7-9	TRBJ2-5	ASDHLDQETQY